This T cell receptor (beta chain) was recorded in a study of cytomegalovirus exposure and HLA in healthy donors. Findings of the study overall: Analysis performed later found 16,951 TCR beta sequences associated with HLA alleles at 0.05 false discovery rate. Common viral pathogens were later found to be apparently linked to several of the most significant clusters.

Vbeta (60) and Jbeta (13) primers were used in the PCR. Sequencing was performed with immunoSEQ multiplex PCR; in TCRdb, only in-frame clones are kept and a portion is missing. Of 150,000 or so clones in the sample, over 65% were seen once. As regards this clone: Its antigen remains unknown. Distinct nucleotide sequences in the sample also encode this CDR3.

V shed 2 bases and J shed 5 bases, with 13 bases lying between them. The CDR3 runs 14 residues. The germline V gene encodes CDR1 GTSNPN and CDR2 SVGIG (reference sequence). The sample comprised PBMCs. The chain uses TRBV30 and TRBJ1-5; no clear D. This receptor was identified in a man aged 40-49 years in good health and CMV-seropositive. The CDR3: CAWSPGEGHQPQHF. DNA of the CDR3: TGTGCCTGGAGTCCCGGGGAGGGCCATCAGCCCCAGCATTTT.